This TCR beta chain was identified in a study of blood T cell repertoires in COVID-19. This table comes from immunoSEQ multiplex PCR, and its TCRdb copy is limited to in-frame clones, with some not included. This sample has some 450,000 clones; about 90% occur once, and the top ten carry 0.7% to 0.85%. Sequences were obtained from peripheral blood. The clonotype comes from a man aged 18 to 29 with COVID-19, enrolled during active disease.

The CDR3 region is CASSSRGGGAYEQYF. CDR3 coding DNA: TGTGCCAGCAGCTCCCGTGGTGGCGGGGCCTACGAGCAGTACTTC. The rearrangement links TRBV7-2 to TRBJ2-7; possibly TRBD2 for D (6 bases). Trimming cost V 4 bases and J 2 bases, with 15 bases left between them. Looked up from germline, CDR1 is SGHTA and CDR2 is FQGNSA. The CDR3 is 15 residues long.